The entry below describes one TCR beta chain. TCRdb reprocessed the 5' RACE reads, keeping one entry per CDR3 protein, no DNA. In all, the sample yields just over 300,000 distinct CDR3 sequences. This sample is part of a study of monozygotic twins with inflammatory bowel disease. Sequences were obtained from blood. This clonotype originated in a human donor with ulcerative colitis or Crohn's disease, or a healthy co-twin of an affected twin (not recorded which).

This chain's CDR3 is CASSSQRGSGANVLTF. V gene TRBV6-5 combines with J gene TRBJ2-6; TCRdb picks TRBD1, but there is no DNA to check that call. CDR3 length equals 16 residues. Germline assignment: CDR1 MNHEY and CDR2 SVGAGI.